The entry below gives a single T cell receptor beta chain sequence along with its context. Sequence at one end of the junction differs from germline and may be a read error. Unsorted whole blood supplied the blood RNA, and germline DNA was isolated too. With a constant-region primer, TCR beta cDNA was made from approximately 520 ng of total RNA. Amplification in three nested multiplex PCR rounds with slightly modified ARM-PCR gave rise to TCR beta libraries. The study ran its first two PCR rounds for approximately 10 cycles each, using TRBV1-TRBV30 forward primers and a C-beta reverse primer. Via MiXCR, TCRdb re-called the multiplex PCR reads, giving one row per CDR3 protein. The sample lists fewer than 350,000 distinct CDR3 sequences, 55% to 65% occurring once. The CDR3 has 15 amino acids. The germline V gene has CDR1 LGHNA and CDR2 YSLEER. The data were taken from a study of tumor-infiltrating lymphocytes in primary liver carcinoma. Study at large: Participating patients were men and women between 30 and 69 years old. Samples returned roughly 3.5 to 8 million productive TCRbeta reads, a yield that was similar across tissue types.

This TCR derives from a man aged 35 to 55 with primary liver carcinoma and hepatitis B virus infection. This chain connects TRBV4-3 to TRBJ1-1, with D possibly TRBD1 on 6 matching bases. Sequencing was performed on peripheral blood. The CDR3 sequence: CASSQDRGTSTGAFF. As DNA, the CDR3 is TGCGCCAGCAGCCAAGATAGGGGGACGAGCACTGGAGCTTTCTTT.